This T cell receptor (beta chain) was observed in a study of blood T cells in healthy people across ages. Regarding the study as a whole: Per million T cells, the diversity of TCR beta decreased roughly linearly as age advanced. It was the long-lived donors that had more naive CD4+ cells and higher diversity than aged donors.

This clonotype was seen a few times. What it binds is unknown. Sample-barcoded 5' priming and a J-beta primer mix drove a second PCR of about 7 to 11 cycles. TCRdb reprocessed the 5' RACE reads with MiXCR, giving one entry per CDR3 protein. The table includes some 1.4 million distinct CDR3 sequences, 42% detected once. Between the trimmed V and J ends, which lost 4 bases and 5 bases, there was a span of 14 bases. Per the germline V gene, CDR1 is LGHNA and CDR2 is YNFKEQ. The CDR3 is made up of 14 amino acids. Those donating, healthy Caucasian individuals from Russia, were aged about 6 to 90. The sequencing input was blood. The clonotype originates from a woman between 18 and 30 years old in good health. This sequence joins TRBV4-2 and TRBJ2-5; no reliable D call. CDR3 protein: CASSLPTASETQYF. CDR3 nucleotides: TGTGCCAGCAGCCTCCCGACTGCCAGCGAGACCCAGTACTTC.